This T cell receptor (beta chain) was recovered during a study of immune evolution from preneoplasia to lung adenocarcinoma. Sequencing used immunoSEQ multiplex PCR; TCRdb keeps in-frame clones, though not all of them. The sample holds fewer than 8,000 clones, 65% to 90% seen once. CDR1 is WSHSY, CDR2 SAAADI, per germline. The length of the CDR3 is 14 residues. The ends were cut back, 3 bases at V and 10 bases at J, with 13 bases in the middle. Two lung cancer pathologists independently confirmed each histologic diagnosis. Macro-dissection enriched premalignant or tumor cells before nucleic acid extraction.

The TCR originated in a person aged 65 to 85 with lung adenocarcinoma. This rearrangement joins TRBV10-2 to TRBJ1-6; D call uncertain. The sample was FFPE minimally invasive lung adenocarcinoma tissue. The CDR3: CASSDMGFNSPLHF. CDR3 nucleotide sequence: TGCGCCAGCAGTGATATGGGGTTTAACTCACCCCTCCACTTT.